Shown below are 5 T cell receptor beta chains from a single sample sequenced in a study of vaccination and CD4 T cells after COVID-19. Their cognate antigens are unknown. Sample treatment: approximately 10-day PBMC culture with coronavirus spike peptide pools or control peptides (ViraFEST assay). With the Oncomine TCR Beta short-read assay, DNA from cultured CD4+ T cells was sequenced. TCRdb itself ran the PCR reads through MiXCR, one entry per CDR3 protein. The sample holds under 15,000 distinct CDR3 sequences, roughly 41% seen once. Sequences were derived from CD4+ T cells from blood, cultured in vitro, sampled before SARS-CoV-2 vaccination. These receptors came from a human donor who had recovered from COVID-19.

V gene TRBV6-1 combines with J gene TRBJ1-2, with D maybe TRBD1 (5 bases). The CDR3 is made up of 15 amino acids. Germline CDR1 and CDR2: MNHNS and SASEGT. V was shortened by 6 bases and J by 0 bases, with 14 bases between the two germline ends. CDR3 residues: CASRRGTSANYGYTF. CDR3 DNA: TGTGCCAGCAGACGCGGGACGAGCGCTAACTATGGCTACACCTTC.

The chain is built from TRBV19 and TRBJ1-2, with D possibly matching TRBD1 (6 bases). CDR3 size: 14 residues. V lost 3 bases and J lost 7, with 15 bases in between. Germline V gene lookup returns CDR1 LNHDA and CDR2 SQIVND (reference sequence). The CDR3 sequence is CASSIVGGASGYTF. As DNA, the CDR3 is TGTGCCAGTAGTATTGTAGGGGGAGCGAGTGGCTACACCTTC.

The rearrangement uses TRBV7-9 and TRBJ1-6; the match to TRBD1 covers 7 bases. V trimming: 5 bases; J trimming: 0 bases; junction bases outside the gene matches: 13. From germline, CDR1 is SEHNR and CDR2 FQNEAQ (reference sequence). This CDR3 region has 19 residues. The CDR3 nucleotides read TGTGCCAGCAGCCGAGGGATCGGGGGACAGAGCTCCTATAATTCACCCCTCCACTTT. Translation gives CASSRGIGGQSSYNSPLHF. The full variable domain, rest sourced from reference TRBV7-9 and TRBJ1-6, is DTGVSQNPRHKITKRGQNVTFRCDPISEHNRLYWYRQTLGQGPEFLTYFQNEAQLEKSRLLSDRFSAERPKGSFSTLEIQRTEQGDSAMYLCASSRGIGGQSSYNSPLHFGNGTRLTVT.

Here the CDR3 DNA reads TGTGCCAGCAGCCCTAGCGGGGACACAGATACGCAGTATTTT. Translating it yields CASSPSGDTDTQYF. The chain is built from TRBV11-3 and TRBJ2-3, with 9 positions matching TRBD2. There are 14 residues in the CDR3. With 5 bases clipped from V and 2 bases from J, the junction kept 2 bases outside the gene matches. Per the germline V gene, CDR1 is SGHNT and CDR2 is YENEEA. The full variable domain, its missing parts supplied by reference TRBV11-3 and TRBJ2-3, is EAGVVQSPRYKIIEKKQPVAFWCNPISGHNTLYWYLQNLGQGPELLIRYENEEAVDDSQLPKDRFSAERLKGVDSTLKIQPAELGDSAVYLCASSPSGDTDTQYFGPGTRLTVL.

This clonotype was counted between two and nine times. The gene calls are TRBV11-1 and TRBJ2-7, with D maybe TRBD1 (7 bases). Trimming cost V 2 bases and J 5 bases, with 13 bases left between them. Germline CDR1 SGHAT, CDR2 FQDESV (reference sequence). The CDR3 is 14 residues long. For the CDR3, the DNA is TGTGCCAGCAGCTTATTATCAGGGGGGAACGAGCAGTACTTC. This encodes CASSLLSGGNEQYF.